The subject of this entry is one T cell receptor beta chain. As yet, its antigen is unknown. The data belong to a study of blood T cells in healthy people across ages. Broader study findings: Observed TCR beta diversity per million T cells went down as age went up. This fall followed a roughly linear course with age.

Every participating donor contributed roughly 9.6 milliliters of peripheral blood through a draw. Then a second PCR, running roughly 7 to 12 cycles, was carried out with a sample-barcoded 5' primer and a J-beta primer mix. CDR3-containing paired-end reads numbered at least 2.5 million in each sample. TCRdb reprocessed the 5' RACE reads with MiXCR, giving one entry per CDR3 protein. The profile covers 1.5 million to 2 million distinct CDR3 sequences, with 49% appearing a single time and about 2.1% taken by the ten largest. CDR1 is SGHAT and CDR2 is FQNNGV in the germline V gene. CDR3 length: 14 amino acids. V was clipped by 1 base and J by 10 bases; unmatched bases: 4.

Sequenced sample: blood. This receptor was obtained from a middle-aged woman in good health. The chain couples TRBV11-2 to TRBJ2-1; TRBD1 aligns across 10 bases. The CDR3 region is CASSLVRDRGEQFF. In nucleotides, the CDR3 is TGTGCCAGCAGCTTAGTCCGGGACAGGGGCGAGCAGTTCTTC.